A selection of T cell receptor beta chains follows, all from one sample in a study of T cell responses to AZD1222 COVID-19 vaccine. Using immunoSEQ multiplex PCR, the repertoire was profiled, and TCRdb retains in-frame clones only, with some absent. The sample has around 89,000 clones, roughly 90% seen once. This material consisted of peripheral blood, taken on day 0 of AZD1222 vaccination. These receptors were obtained from an adult in good health. CDR3s include the opening cysteine and the closing phenylalanine or tryptophan. The order of the fields is V gene, clone size, D gene, J gene, CDR3 DNA, CDR3 protein. D genes are given only for firm matches. Part of the rows lack a size; the others show once, few, many or a class for expanded clones.

TRBV6-5	once	TRBD1	TRBJ1-2	TGTGCCAGCAGTCCCATAGGGGGCAGAGCCTATGGCTACACCTTC	CASSPIGGRAYGYTF
TRBV6-5	.	.	TRBJ1-4	TGTGCCAGCAGACAGGCAACTAATGAAAAACTGTTTTTT	CASRQATNEKLFF
TRBV5-1	.	.	TRBJ2-2	TGCGCCAGCAGCCGTGACAGCCCGAACACCGGGGAGCTGTTTTTT	CASSRDSPNTGELFF
TRBV19	few	.	TRBJ2-7	TGTGCCAGTAGTTCTGAGACAAGGGACGCCTACGAGCAGTACTTC	CASSSETRDAYEQYF
TRBV4-2	.	.	TRBJ1-5	TGTGCCAGCAGCCAAGATTGGGGCAATCAGCCCCAGCATTTT	CASSQDWGNQPQHF
TRBV15	.	.	TRBJ1-4	TGTGCCACCAGCAGGGCAGGGATGGCTAATGAAAAACTGTTTTTT	CATSRAGMANEKLFF
TRBV10-3	.	.	TRBJ1-6	TGTGCCATCAGTGAGTCGGAGGGGGTTCCCCTCCACTTT	CAISESEGVPLHF
TRBV12-3/TRBV12-4	.	TRBD1	TRBJ1-2	TGTGCCAGCAGTTTAGGACAGGGGGGCTACACCTTC	CASSLGQGGYTF
TRBV28	.	TRBD1	TRBJ2-3	TGTGCCGGAAGGGACAGCAGCACAGATACGCAGTATTTT	CAGRDSSTDTQYF
TRBV13	.	.	TRBJ1-4	TGTGCCAGCAGGACAGCGGGGCAAGGGGGTCATGAAAAACTGTTTTTT	CASRTAGQGGHEKLFF
TRBV7-9	.	.	TRBJ2-3	TGTGCCAGCAGCTTAGACCGGACGAGGCCAGATACGCAGTATTTT	CASSLDRTRPDTQYF
TRBV18	.	TRBD1	TRBJ2-3	TGTGCCAGCTCACAGACAGGGGGTAGCACAGATACGCAGTATTTT	CASSQTGGSTDTQYF
TRBV25-1	.	.	TRBJ2-7	TGTGCCAGCAGTGAAGGTCAGGGGAGCTACGAGCAGTACTTC	CASSEGQGSYEQYF
TRBV5-1	.	.	TRBJ1-2	TGCGCCAGCAGCTTGGGGGGAACAAACTCCTATGGCTACACCTTC	CASSLGGTNSYGYTF